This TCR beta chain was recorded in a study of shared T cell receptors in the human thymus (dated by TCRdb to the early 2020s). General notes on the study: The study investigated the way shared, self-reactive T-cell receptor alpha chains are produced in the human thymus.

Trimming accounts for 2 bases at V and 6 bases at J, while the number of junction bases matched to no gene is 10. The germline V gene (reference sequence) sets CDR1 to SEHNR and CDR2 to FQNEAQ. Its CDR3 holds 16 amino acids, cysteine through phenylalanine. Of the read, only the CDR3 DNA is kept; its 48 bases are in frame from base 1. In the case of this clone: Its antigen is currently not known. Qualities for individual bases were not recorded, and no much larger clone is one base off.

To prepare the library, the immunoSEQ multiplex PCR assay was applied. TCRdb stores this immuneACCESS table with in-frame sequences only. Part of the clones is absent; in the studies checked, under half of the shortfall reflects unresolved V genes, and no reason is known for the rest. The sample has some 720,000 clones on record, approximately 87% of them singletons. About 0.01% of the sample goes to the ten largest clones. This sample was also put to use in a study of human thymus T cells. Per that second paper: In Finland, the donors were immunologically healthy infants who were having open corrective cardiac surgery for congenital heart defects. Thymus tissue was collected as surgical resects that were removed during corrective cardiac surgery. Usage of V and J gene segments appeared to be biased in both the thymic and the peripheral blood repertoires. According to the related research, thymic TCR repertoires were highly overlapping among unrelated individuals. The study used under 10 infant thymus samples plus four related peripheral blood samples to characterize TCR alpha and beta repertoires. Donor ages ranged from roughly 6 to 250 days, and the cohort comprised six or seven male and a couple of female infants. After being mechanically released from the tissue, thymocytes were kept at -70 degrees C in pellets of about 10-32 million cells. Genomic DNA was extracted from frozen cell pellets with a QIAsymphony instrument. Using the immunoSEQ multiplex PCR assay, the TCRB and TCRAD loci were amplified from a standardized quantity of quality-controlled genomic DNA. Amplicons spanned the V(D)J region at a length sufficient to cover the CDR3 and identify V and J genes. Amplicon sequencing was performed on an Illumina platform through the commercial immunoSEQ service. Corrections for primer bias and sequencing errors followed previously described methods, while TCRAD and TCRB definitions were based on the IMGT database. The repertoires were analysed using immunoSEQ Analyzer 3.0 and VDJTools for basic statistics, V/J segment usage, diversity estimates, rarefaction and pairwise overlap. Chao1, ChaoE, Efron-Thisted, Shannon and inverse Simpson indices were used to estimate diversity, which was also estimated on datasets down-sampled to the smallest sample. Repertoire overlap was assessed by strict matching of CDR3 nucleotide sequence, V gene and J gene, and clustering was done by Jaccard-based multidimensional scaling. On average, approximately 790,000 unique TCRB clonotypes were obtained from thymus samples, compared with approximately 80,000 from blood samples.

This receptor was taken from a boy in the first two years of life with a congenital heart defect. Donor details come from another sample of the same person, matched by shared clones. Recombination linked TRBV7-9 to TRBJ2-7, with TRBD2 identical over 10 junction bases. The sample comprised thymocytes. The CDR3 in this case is CASSLRPLAGEAEQYF. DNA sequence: TGTGCCAGCAGCTTAAGGCCTCTAGCGGGAGAAGCCGAGCAGTACTTC. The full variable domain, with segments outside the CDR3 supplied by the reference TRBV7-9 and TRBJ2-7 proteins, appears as DTGVSQNPRHKITKRGQNVTFRCDPISEHNRLYWYRQTLGQGPEFLTYFQNEAQLEKSRLLSDRFSAERPKGSFSTLEIQRTEQGDSAMYLCASSLRPLAGEAEQYFGPGTRLTVT.